This T cell receptor beta chain was captured in a study of shared clonotypes between healthy human individuals. Germline values: CDR1 LGHNA, CDR2 YNFKEQ. The CDR3 extends over 17 amino acids. The V and J ends lost 0 bases and 4 bases respectively, with 17 bases between them. Profiling relied on immunoSEQ multiplex PCR, and the TCRdb table lists in-frame clones only, not all of them. The sample records roughly 1,000,000 clones, approximately 78% being singletons. Adult Caucasians living in Nashville, Tennessee made up all of the donors. The chain links TRBV4-2 to TRBJ2-3; D unclear. This TCR came from a man aged 18 to 29 in good health. Some clones in this sample may be carry-over from other donors' samples. Source material: memory CD4+ T cells from PBMCs. Stated subset: CD45RA-negative fraction. CDR3 coding DNA: TGTGCCAGCAGCCAAGATTATAGGACCAAATCCTCAGATACGCAGTATTTT. Translating it yields CASSQDYRTKSSDTQYF.